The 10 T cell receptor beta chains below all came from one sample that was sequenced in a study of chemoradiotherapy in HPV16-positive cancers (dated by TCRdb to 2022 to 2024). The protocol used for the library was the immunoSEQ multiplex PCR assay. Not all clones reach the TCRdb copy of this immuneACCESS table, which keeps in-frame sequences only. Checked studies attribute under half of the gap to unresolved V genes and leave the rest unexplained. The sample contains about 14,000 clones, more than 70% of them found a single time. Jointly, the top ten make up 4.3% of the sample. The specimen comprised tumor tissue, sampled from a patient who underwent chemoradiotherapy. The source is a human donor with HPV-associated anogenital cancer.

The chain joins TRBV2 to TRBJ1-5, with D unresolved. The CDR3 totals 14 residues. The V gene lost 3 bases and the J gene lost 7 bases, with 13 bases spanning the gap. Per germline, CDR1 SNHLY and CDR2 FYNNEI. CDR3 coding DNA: TGTGCCAGCAGTGACCTTGGGCAGAGGCAGCCCCAGCATTTT. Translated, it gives CASSDLGQRQPQHF.

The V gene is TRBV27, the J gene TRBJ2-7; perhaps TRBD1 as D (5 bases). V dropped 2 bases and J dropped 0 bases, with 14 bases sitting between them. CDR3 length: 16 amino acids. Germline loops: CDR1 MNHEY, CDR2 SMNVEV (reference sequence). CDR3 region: CASSLGLGQASYEQYF. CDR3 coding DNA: TGTGCCAGCAGTTTAGGTCTGGGGCAGGCCTCCTACGAGCAGTACTTC.

CDR3 sequence: CAISESQGQTRQETQYF. CDR3 in DNA: TGTGCCATCAGTGAGTCCCAAGGACAGACCCGCCAAGAGACCCAGTACTTC. The chain links TRBV10-3 to TRBJ2-5; TRBD1 is a possible D gene (6 bases). Germline V gives CDR1 ENHRY, CDR2 SYGVKD. The V and J ends lost 0 bases and 1 base respectively, with 15 bases between them. The CDR3 spans 17 residues.

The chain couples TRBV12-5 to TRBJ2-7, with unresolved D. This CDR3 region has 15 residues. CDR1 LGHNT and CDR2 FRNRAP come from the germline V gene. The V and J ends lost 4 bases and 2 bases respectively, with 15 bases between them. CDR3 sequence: CASGSPSGSTYEQYF. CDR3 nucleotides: TGTGCTAGTGGTTCCCCCTCCGGGTCAACCTACGAGCAGTACTTC.

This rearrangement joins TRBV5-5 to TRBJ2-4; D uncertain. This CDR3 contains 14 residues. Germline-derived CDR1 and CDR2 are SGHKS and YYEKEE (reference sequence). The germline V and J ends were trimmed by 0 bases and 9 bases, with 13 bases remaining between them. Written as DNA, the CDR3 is TGTGCCAGCAGCTTGGCCCTGGGGAACGGCATTCAGTACTTC. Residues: CASSLALGNGIQYF.

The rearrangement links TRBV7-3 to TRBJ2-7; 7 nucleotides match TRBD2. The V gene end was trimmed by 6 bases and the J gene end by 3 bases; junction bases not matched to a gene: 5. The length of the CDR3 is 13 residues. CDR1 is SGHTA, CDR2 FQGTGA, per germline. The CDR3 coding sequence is TGTGCCAGCAGGAGCGGGGCAGGCTACGAGCAGTACTTC. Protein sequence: CASRSGAGYEQYF.

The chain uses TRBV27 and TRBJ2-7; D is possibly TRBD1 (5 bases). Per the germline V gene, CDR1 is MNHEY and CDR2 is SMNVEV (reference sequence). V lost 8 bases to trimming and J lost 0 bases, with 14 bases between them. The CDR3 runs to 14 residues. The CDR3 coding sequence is TGTGCCAGCCGGGTGGGGCTCCGCTCCTACGAGCAGTACTTC. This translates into CASRVGLRSYEQYF.

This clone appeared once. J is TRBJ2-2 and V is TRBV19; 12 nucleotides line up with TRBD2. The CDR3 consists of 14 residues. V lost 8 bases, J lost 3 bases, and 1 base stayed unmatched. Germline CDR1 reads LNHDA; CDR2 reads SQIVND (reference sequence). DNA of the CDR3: TGTGCCAGTGCTAGCGGGAGGGACACCGGGGAGCTGTTTTTT. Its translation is CASASGRDTGELFF.

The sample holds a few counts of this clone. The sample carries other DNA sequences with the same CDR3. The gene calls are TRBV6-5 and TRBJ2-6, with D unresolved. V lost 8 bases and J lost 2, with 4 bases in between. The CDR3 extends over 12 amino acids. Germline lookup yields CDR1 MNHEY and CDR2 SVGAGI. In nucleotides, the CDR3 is TGTGCCAGCCGGACTGGGGCCAACGTCCTGACTTTC. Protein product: CASRTGANVLTF.

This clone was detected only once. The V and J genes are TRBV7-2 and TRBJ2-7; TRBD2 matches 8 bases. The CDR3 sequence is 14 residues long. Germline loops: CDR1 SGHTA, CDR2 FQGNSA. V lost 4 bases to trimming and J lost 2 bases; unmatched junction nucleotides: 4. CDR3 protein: CASSSAGEAYEQYF. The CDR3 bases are TGTGCCAGCAGCTCAGCGGGGGAGGCCTACGAGCAGTACTTC. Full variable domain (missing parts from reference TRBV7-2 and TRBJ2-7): GAGVSQSPSNKVTEKGKDVELRCDPISGHTALYWYRQSLGQGLEFLIYFQGNSAPDKSGLPSDRFSAERTGGSVSTLTIQRTQQEDSAVYLCASSSAGEAYEQYFGPGTRLTVT.